Listed below are T cell receptor beta chains from one sample, sequenced in a study of cytomegalovirus exposure and HLA in healthy donors. This table comes from immunoSEQ multiplex PCR, and its TCRdb copy is limited to in-frame clones, with some not included. The sample records around 190,000 clones, more than 65% being singletons. Sequencing was carried out using PBMCs. These receptors all stem from a girl aged 2 to 10 in good health and CMV-seropositive. CDR3s include the opening cysteine and the closing phenylalanine or tryptophan. A D gene is named only where the DNA matches it firmly. Not every row has a clone size; where given, it reads once, few, many or a size class.

>TRBJ1-1|TRBV9|-|-
TGTGCCAGCAGCCCTACTCCGGGGAGCACTGAAGCTTTCTTT
CASSPTPGSTEAFF
>TRBJ2-1|TRBV7-3|-|TRBD2
TGTGCCAGCAGCCGAGAGGGGCTAGCGGGGCACAATGAGCAGTTCTTC
CASSREGLAGHNEQFF
>TRBJ1-3|TRBV2|-|-
TGTGCCAGCAGTCCGGACAGCTCTGGAAACACCATATATTTT
CASSPDSSGNTIYF
>TRBJ2-3|TRBV11-3|-|TRBD2
TGTGCCAGCAGCATACTAGCGGGAGCAGATACGCAGTATTTT
CASSILAGADTQYF
>TRBJ2-3|TRBV23-1|-|-
TGCGCCAGGTTGAGAGTAAACAGGGAAGATACGCAGTATTTT
CARLRVNREDTQYF
>TRBJ1-1|TRBV10-3|-|-
TGTGCCATCAGTGACAGGGCTGACACTGAAGCTTTCTTT
CAISDRADTEAFF
>TRBJ2-3|TRBV30|-|TRBD2
TGTGCCTGGAGTCTAATAGCGGGGGTAGATACGCAGTATTTT
CAWSLIAGVDTQYF
>TRBJ1-1|TRBV18|-|TRBD1
TGTGCCAGCTCACCACCCGGGACAGGGGTTTTTGAAGCTTTCTTT
CASSPPGTGVFEAFF
>TRBJ1-2|TRBV25-1|-|TRBD1
TGTGCCAGTATTGGGGACAGTCCTACTAACTATGGCTACACCTTC
CASIGDSPTNYGYTF
>TRBJ2-7|TRBV9|-|-
TGTGCCAGCAGCCCGGACACTACCTACGAGCAGTACTTC
CASSPDTTYEQYF
>TRBJ2-1|TRBV19|-|-
TGTGCCAGTAGTATAGGTCAGAACAATGAGCAGTTCTTC
CASSIGQNNEQFF
>TRBJ2-1|TRBV6-1|-|-
TGTGCCACCAGAAGGACAGGGAGGGTTCACGGTGAGCAGTTCTTC
CATRRTGRVHGEQFF
>TRBJ1-1|TRBV5-1|-|-
TGCGCCAGCAGCTTGGCCGTGGGAGGGTTAACAAACACTGAAGCTTTCTTT
CASSLAVGGLTNTEAFF
>TRBJ1-1|TRBV5-6|-|TRBD1
TGTGCCAGCAGCTTGAATTTCCGGGACAGCCTGAACACTGAAGCTTTCTTT
CASSLNFRDSLNTEAFF
>TRBJ2-7|TRBV28|once|-
TGTGCCAGCAGGTCTACTACAGGGACGACCTACGAGCAGTACTTC
CASRSTTGTTYEQYF
>TRBJ2-1|TRBV11-3|-|-
TGTGCCAGCAGCTTCAGGGATGAGCAGTTCTTC
CASSFRDEQFF
>TRBJ2-3|TRBV25-1|-|TRBD1
TGTGCCAGCAGTGAAACGACAGGGGCTAGCACAGATACGCAGTATTTT
CASSETTGASTDTQYF
>TRBJ2-7|TRBV18|-|-
TGTGCCAGCTCACCCCCAGCGACTAGGAACTCTTGCGAGCAGTACTTC
CASSPPATRNSCEQYF
>TRBJ2-3|TRBV4-1|-|TRBD2
TGCGCCAGCAGCCAAGGTGGGGGACTACAAGATACGCAGTATTTT
CASSQGGGLQDTQYF
>TRBJ2-3|TRBV29-1|-|-
TGCAGCGTTGAAGCCCCGGGCAGGGTGCCAGATACGCAGTATTTT
CSVEAPGRVPDTQYF
>TRBJ1-2|TRBV6-1|-|-
TGTGCCAGCAGTATAGCAGAAACCACCACGTATGGCTACACCTTC
CASSIAETTTYGYTF
>TRBJ1-3|TRBV5-1|-|TRBD1
TGCGCCAGCAGCTTCGGGACAGGGGATTTGACTGGAAACACCATATATTTT
CASSFGTGDLTGNTIYF
>TRBJ1-1|TRBV5-1|few|TRBD1
TGCGCCAGCAGCTTCTCAGGGGGTAACACTGAAGCTTTCTTT
CASSFSGGNTEAFF
>TRBJ2-3|TRBV29-1|-|TRBD1
TGCAGCGTGGCCCCGCAGGGGGCAACAGATACGCAGTATTTT
CSVAPQGATDTQYF
>TRBJ2-2|TRBV5-8|-|TRBD1
TGTGCCAGCAGCTTTTTCGGGACAGGAGACACCGGGGAGCTGTTTTTT
CASSFFGTGDTGELFF
>TRBJ2-2|TRBV5-1|once|TRBD1
TGCGCCAGCAGCTATACAGGGGGCACCGGGGAGCTGTTTTTT
CASSYTGGTGELFF
>TRBJ1-1|TRBV5-5|-|-
TGTGCCAGCAGCTTGAAAGGATTAGGGGTCACCACGACCACTGAAGCTTTCTTT
CASSLKGLGVTTTTEAFF
>TRBJ1-4|TRBV6-1|few|-
TGTGCCAGCAGTGAAAACAGGGTAAAACTGTTTTTT
CASSENRVKLFF
>TRBJ2-3|TRBV30|once|-
TGTGCCTGGAGTGTGACTGCTAGCACAGATACGCAGTATTTT
CAWSVTASTDTQYF
>TRBJ1-2|TRBV6-5|-|-
TGTGCCAGCAGTTACTCGAGGACTTCGGTCGCTGGCTACACCTTC
CASSYSRTSVAGYTF